A single sample is the source of the 8 T cell receptor beta chains below, sequenced in a study of blood T cell repertoires in COVID-19. Repertoires were generated with immunoSEQ multiplex PCR, while TCRdb's copy carries only in-frame clones and drops some. The sample consists of about 200,000 clones, approximately 86% of them appearing once. The sample was peripheral blood. The source of these receptors is a woman aged 45-65 years with COVID-19, enrolled during active disease.

This CDR3 reads CASTLPSGRGPGANVLTF. As DNA, the CDR3 is TGTGCCAGCACTCTCCCTTCGGGCAGGGGGCCTGGGGCCAACGTCCTGACTTTC. The V and J genes are TRBV28 and TRBJ2-6; 8 positions agree with TRBD1. CDR1 and CDR2 from the germline V gene are MDHEN and SYDVKM. J lost 2 bases, V lost 7 bases, and 13 bases had no gene match. The CDR3 sequence is 18 residues long.

The V gene is TRBV29-1, the J gene TRBJ1-2, with D perhaps matching TRBD1 (6 bases). Deletions cut 7 bases from V and 0 bases from J, with 24 bases between. The CDR3 extends over 17 amino acids. CDR1 SQVTM and CDR2 ANQGSEA come from the germline V gene. The CDR3 DNA sequence: TGCAGCGCCCGGTATACAGGGATCCCTCCAGCTAACTATGGCTACACCTTC. Protein sequence: CSARYTGIPPANYGYTF.

The chain is built from TRBV5-6 and TRBJ2-7, with a possible D match to TRBD1 (5 bases). V gave up 0 bases and J gave up 3 bases, with 10 bases separating them. CDR3 size: 14 residues. Germline values: CDR1 SGHDT, CDR2 YYEEEE. The CDR3 protein is CASSLEDSYYEQYF. DNA for the CDR3: TGTGCCAGCAGCTTGGAAGACAGCTACTACGAGCAGTACTTC.

V gene TRBV11-2 combines with J gene TRBJ2-2, with a possible D match to TRBD1 (5 bases). Trimming left V 1 base short and J 6 bases short, with 9 bases between. The CDR3 loop spans 14 amino acids. Germline V gives CDR1 SGHAT, CDR2 FQNNGV. The CDR3 sequence is CASSLGVGAGELFF. The CDR3 DNA reads TGTGCCAGCAGCTTAGGGGTAGGGGCCGGGGAGCTGTTTTTT.

The chain carries TRBV24-1 and TRBJ2-2, with TRBD2 identical over 10 bases. Per germline, CDR1 KGHDR and CDR2 SFDVKD. The CDR3 has 19 residues. V shed 5 bases, J shed 0 bases, and the junction held 11 bases outside the gene matches. In nucleotides, the CDR3 is TGTGCCACCAGTGGGGAGCGGGGGGGCTCGTGGACGAACACCGGGGAGCTGTTTTTT. Protein product: CATSGERGGSWTNTGELFF.

The gene calls are TRBV28 and TRBJ1-5; D is unclear. The germline CDR1 and CDR2 sequences are MDHEN and SYDVKM. The CDR3 covers 14 residues. V lost 5 bases to trimming and J lost 0 bases, with 8 bases between them. CDR3 amino acids: CASSPLYSNQPQHF. The CDR3 DNA follows: TGTGCCAGCAGTCCTCTTTATAGCAATCAGCCCCAGCATTTT.

The V and J genes are TRBV12-3 or TRBV12-4 and TRBJ1-1, with TRBD1 matching 10 bases. CDR3 length: 12 residues. V dropped 7 bases and J dropped 7; count of bases not matched to a gene: 3. CDR3 DNA sequence: TGTGCCAGCATCGACAGGGGGCTTGAAGCTTTCTTT. Translation gives CASIDRGLEAFF.

The J gene is TRBJ1-4, the V gene TRBV4-1; 7 bases map to TRBD1. With V trimmed by 4 bases and J by 6 bases, 8 bases remained unmatched. The CDR3 has 15 amino acids. Germline CDR1 and CDR2: MGHRA and YSYEKL. CDR3 protein: CASSPTSQGDEKLFF. The CDR3 nucleotides read TGCGCCAGCAGCCCCACCAGTCAGGGGGATGAAAAACTGTTTTTT.